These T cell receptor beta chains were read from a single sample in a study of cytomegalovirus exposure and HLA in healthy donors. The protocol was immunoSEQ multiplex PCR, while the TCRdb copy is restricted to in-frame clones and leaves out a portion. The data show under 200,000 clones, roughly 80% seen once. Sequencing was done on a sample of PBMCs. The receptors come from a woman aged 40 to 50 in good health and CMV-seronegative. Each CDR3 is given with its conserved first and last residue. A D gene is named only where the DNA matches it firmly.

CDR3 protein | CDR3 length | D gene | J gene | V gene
CASSKQGIGAYTEAFF | 16 | . | TRBJ1-1 | TRBV19
CASSRDTQETQYF | 13 | . | TRBJ2-5 | TRBV6-6
CASSGWQGAADTQYF | 15 | TRBD1 | TRBJ2-3 | TRBV6-1
CASSLGGQPDQPQHF | 15 | . | TRBJ1-5 | TRBV5-1
CASAGQPNTEAFF | 13 | . | TRBJ1-1 | TRBV10-2
CASSLAGGDDTQYF | 14 | TRBD2 | TRBJ2-3 | TRBV27
CASSPSLQVKAFF | 13 | . | TRBJ1-1 | TRBV14
CASSGPGGTDTQYF | 14 | . | TRBJ2-3 | TRBV2
CASSVQGLETQYF | 13 | . | TRBJ2-5 | TRBV25-1
CASSPGGAAYNEQFF | 15 | TRBD2 | TRBJ2-1 | TRBV6-1
CASSFRDTQYF | 11 | . | TRBJ2-3 | TRBV6-5
CASSQGDKTTGELFF | 15 | . | TRBJ2-2 | TRBV4-1
CSVEQGTNSYEQYF | 14 | . | TRBJ2-7 | TRBV29-1
CASSDLPIGGGTYEQYF | 17 | . | TRBJ2-7 | TRBV5-1
CASSLMTGANIQYF | 14 | TRBD1 | TRBJ2-4 | TRBV7-9
CASSLGSSGGGTDTQYF | 17 | TRBD2 | TRBJ2-3 | TRBV13
CASALGGSSSYEQYF | 15 | . | TRBJ2-7 | TRBV12-5
CASGLGDRDPDTQYF | 15 | TRBD1 | TRBJ2-3 | TRBV12-5
CASSASTGYEQYF | 13 | . | TRBJ2-7 | TRBV5-1
CASSRTTSTGALANYGYTF | 19 | TRBD1 | TRBJ1-2 | TRBV4-1
CASSFHEGEAFF | 12 | . | TRBJ1-1 | TRBV5-1
CSVVTGGVWDGGAKGTQYF | 19 | TRBD1 | TRBJ2-5 | TRBV29-1
CASSQVGGGIGELFF | 15 | . | TRBJ2-2 | TRBV4-1
CASSLILRTTRDEQFF | 16 | . | TRBJ2-1 | TRBV7-9
CASSPAGNSRETQYF | 15 | . | TRBJ2-5 | TRBV18
CASSDIQPGSNYGYTF | 16 | . | TRBJ1-2 | TRBV6-1
CASSLTGSGGGEQFF | 15 | . | TRBJ2-1 | TRBV7-9
CASSYLGTSTQETQYF | 16 | TRBD2 | TRBJ2-5 | TRBV6-5
CASSLRLAGTSTDTQYF | 17 | TRBD2 | TRBJ2-3 | TRBV5-4
CASSQGRRPGDTEAFF | 16 | . | TRBJ1-1 | TRBV4-1
CASRARQGANTEAFF | 15 | TRBD1 | TRBJ1-1 | TRBV2
CASSEREALPLHF | 13 | . | TRBJ1-6 | TRBV19
CASSFFGDTEAFF | 13 | . | TRBJ1-1 | TRBV11-2
CASSQSTWEAKNIQYF | 16 | . | TRBJ2-4 | TRBV16
CAIRAAGWDIQYF | 13 | . | TRBJ2-4 | TRBV28
CARVESRTGALSYGYTF | 17 | TRBD1 | TRBJ1-2 | TRBV5-3
CASSPTSNYGYTF | 13 | . | TRBJ1-2 | TRBV2
CASSLRQFEKLFF | 13 | . | TRBJ1-4 | TRBV4-1
CASSSSLAGGGIYNEQFF | 18 | TRBD2 | TRBJ2-1 | TRBV5-1
CASSSGQTNYNEQFF | 15 | . | TRBJ2-1 | TRBV5-1
CASSEALAGGITDTQYF | 17 | TRBD2 | TRBJ2-3 | TRBV6-1
CASSLDTYNSPLHF | 14 | . | TRBJ1-6 | TRBV5-1
CASSQEQTDLISGYTF | 16 | . | TRBJ1-2 | TRBV4-1
CASSYPDRETEAFF | 14 | TRBD1 | TRBJ1-1 | TRBV6-6
CASSGDSRVNQPQHF | 15 | TRBD1 | TRBJ1-5 | TRBV6-1
CASSSMTSLGVDTQYF | 16 | . | TRBJ2-3 | TRBV5-1
CASSSVERGGGETQYF | 16 | TRBD2 | TRBJ2-5 | TRBV28
CASSIQVGAPTEAFF | 15 | . | TRBJ1-1 | TRBV5-6